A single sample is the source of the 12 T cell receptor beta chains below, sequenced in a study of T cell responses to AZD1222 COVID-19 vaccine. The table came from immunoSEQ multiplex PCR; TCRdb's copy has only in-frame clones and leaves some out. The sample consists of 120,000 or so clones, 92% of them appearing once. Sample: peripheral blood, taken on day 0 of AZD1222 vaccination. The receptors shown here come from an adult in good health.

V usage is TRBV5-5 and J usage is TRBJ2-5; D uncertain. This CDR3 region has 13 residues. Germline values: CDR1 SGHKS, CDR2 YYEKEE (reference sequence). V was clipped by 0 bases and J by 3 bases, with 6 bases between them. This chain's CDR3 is CASSLGREETQYF. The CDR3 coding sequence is TGTGCCAGCAGCTTGGGACGGGAAGAGACCCAGTACTTC.

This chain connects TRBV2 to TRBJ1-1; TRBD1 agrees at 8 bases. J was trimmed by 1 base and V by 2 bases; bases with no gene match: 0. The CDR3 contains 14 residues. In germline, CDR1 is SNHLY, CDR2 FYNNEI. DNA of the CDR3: TGTGCCAGCAGTGAACAGGGGGCGAACACTGAAGCTTTCTTT. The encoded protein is CASSEQGANTEAFF.

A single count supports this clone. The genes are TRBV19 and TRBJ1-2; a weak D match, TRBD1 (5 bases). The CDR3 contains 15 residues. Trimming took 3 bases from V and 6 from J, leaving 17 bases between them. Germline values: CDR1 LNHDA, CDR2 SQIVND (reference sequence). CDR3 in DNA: TGTGCCAGTAGTATCGCAGCGGGTAAGGGACATGGCTACACCTTC. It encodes CASSIAAGKGHGYTF.

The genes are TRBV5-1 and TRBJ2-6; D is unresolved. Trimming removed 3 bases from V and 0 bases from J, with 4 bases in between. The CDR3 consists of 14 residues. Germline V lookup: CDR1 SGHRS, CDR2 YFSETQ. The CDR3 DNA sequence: TGCGCCAGCAGCTGGGGCTCTGGGGCCAACGTCCTGACTTTC. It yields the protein CASSWGSGANVLTF.

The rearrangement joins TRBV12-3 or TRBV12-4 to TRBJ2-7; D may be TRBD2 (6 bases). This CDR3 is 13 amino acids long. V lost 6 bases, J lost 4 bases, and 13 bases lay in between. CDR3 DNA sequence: TGTGCCAGCAGCCGGGGACTGACATACGAGCAGTACGTC. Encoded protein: CASSRGLTYEQYV.

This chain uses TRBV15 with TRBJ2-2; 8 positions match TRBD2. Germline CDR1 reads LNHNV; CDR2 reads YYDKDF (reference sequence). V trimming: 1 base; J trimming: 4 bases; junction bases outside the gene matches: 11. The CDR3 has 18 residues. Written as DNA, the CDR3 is TGTGCCACCAGCAGAGGAACCCCGACGGGGGGGCCCACCGGGGAGCTGTTTTTT. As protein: CATSRGTPTGGPTGELFF.

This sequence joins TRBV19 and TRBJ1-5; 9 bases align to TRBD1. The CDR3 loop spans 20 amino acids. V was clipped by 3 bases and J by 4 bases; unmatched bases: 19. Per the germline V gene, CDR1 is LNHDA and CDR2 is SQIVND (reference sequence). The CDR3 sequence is CASSIPRGTGLGPSNQPQHF. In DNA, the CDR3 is TGTGCCAGTAGTATCCCCCGCGGGACAGGGTTAGGACCCTCTAATCAGCCCCAGCATTTT.

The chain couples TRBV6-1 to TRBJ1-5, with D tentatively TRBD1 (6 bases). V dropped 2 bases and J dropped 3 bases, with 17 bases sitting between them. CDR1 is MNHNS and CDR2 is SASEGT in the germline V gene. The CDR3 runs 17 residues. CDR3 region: CASSEWGQGEYNQPQHF. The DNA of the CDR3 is TGTGCCAGCAGTGAATGGGGGCAGGGCGAATACAATCAGCCCCAGCATTTT.

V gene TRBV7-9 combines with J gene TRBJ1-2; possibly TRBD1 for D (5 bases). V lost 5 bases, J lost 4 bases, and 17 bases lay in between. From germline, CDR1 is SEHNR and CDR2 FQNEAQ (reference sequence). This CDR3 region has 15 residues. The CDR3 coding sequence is TGTGCCAGCAGCGTCTTGACAGCCTCTAGCTATGGCTACACCTTC. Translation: CASSVLTASSYGYTF.

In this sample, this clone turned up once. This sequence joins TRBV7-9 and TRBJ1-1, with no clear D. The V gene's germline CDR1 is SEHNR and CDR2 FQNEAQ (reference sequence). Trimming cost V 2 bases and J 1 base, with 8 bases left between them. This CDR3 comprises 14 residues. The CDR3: CASSLQRGNTEAFF. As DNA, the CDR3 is TGTGCCAGCAGCTTACAACGTGGGAACACTGAAGCTTTCTTT.

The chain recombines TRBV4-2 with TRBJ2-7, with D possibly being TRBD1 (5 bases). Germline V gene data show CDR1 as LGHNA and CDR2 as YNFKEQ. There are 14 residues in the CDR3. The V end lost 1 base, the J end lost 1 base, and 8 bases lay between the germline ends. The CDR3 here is CASSQGKGSYEQYF. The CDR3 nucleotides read TGTGCCAGCAGCCAAGGGAAGGGGTCCTACGAGCAGTACTTC.

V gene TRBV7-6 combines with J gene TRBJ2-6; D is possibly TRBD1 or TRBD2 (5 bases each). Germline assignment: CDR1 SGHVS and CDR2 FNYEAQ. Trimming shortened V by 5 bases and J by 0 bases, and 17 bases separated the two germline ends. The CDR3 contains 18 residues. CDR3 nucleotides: TGTGCCAGCAGCGCTGCACGGGGCTTTTACTCTGGGGCCAACGTCCTGACTTTC. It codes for CASSAARGFYSGANVLTF.